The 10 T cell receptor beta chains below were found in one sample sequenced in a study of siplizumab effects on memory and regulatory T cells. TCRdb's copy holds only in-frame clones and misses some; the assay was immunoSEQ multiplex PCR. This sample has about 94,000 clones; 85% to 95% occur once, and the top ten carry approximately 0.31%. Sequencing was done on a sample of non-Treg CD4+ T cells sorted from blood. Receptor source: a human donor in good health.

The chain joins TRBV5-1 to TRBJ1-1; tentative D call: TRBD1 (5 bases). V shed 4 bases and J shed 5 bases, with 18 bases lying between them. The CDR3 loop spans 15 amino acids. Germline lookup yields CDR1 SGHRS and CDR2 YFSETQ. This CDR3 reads CASSRASGLRTEAFF. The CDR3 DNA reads TGCGCCAGCAGCCGGGCATCGGGGCTTCGGACTGAAGCTTTCTTT.

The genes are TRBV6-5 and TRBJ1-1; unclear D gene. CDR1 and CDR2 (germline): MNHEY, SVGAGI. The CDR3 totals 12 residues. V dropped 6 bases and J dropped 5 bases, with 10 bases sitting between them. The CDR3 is CASSPDKTEAFF. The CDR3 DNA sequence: TGTGCCAGCAGCCCCGACAAAACTGAAGCTTTCTTT.

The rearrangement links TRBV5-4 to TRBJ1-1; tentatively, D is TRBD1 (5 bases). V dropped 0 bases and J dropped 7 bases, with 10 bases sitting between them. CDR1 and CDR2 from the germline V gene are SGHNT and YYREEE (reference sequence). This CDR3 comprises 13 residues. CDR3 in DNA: TGTGCCAGCAGCTTGGGTCCGGGGCGTGAAGCTTTCTTT. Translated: CASSLGPGREAFF.

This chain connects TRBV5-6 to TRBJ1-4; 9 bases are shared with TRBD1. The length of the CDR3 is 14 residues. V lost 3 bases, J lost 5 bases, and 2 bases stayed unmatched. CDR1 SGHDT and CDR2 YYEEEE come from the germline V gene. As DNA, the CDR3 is TGTGCCAGCAGCTGGGACAGGGTGAATGAAAAACTGTTTTTT. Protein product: CASSWDRVNEKLFF.

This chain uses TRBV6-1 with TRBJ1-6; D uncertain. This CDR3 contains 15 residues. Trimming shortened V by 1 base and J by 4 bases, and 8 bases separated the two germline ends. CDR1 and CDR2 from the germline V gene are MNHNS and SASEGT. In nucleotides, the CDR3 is TGTGCCAGCAGTGAAGGCAGAGGATATAATTCACCCCTCCACTTT. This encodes CASSEGRGYNSPLHF.

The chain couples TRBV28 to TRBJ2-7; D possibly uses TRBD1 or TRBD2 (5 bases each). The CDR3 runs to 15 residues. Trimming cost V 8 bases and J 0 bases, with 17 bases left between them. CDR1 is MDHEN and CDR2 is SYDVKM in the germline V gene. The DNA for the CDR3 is TGTGCCAGCGCCCGGCCAAACGGGGCCTCCTACGAGCAGTACTTC. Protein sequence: CASARPNGASYEQYF.

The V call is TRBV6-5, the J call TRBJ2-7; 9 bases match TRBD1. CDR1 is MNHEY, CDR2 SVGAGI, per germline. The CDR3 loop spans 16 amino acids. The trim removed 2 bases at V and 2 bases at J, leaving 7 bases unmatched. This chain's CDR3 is CASSYNPGTGTYEQYF. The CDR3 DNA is TGTGCCAGCAGTTACAATCCCGGGACAGGGACCTACGAGCAGTACTTC.

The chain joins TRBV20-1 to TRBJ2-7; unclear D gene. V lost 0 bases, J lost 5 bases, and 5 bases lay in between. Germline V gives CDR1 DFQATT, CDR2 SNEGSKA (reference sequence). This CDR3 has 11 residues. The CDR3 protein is CSAREAHEQYF. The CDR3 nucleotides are TGCAGTGCTAGAGAAGCGCACGAGCAGTACTTC.

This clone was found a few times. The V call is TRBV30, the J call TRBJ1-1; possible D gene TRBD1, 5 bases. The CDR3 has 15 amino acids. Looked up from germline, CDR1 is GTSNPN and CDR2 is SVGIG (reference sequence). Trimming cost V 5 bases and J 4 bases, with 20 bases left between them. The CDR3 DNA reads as TGTGCCTGGGGGACCACGGGGCCGACCATCACTGAAGCTTTCTTT. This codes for CAWGTTGPTITEAFF.

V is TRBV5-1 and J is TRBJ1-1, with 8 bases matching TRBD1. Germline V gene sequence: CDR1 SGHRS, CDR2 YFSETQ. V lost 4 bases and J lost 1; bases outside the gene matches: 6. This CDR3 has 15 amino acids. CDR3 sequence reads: CASSTGQGANTEAFF. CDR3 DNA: TGCGCCAGCAGCACTGGACAGGGTGCGAACACTGAAGCTTTCTTT.